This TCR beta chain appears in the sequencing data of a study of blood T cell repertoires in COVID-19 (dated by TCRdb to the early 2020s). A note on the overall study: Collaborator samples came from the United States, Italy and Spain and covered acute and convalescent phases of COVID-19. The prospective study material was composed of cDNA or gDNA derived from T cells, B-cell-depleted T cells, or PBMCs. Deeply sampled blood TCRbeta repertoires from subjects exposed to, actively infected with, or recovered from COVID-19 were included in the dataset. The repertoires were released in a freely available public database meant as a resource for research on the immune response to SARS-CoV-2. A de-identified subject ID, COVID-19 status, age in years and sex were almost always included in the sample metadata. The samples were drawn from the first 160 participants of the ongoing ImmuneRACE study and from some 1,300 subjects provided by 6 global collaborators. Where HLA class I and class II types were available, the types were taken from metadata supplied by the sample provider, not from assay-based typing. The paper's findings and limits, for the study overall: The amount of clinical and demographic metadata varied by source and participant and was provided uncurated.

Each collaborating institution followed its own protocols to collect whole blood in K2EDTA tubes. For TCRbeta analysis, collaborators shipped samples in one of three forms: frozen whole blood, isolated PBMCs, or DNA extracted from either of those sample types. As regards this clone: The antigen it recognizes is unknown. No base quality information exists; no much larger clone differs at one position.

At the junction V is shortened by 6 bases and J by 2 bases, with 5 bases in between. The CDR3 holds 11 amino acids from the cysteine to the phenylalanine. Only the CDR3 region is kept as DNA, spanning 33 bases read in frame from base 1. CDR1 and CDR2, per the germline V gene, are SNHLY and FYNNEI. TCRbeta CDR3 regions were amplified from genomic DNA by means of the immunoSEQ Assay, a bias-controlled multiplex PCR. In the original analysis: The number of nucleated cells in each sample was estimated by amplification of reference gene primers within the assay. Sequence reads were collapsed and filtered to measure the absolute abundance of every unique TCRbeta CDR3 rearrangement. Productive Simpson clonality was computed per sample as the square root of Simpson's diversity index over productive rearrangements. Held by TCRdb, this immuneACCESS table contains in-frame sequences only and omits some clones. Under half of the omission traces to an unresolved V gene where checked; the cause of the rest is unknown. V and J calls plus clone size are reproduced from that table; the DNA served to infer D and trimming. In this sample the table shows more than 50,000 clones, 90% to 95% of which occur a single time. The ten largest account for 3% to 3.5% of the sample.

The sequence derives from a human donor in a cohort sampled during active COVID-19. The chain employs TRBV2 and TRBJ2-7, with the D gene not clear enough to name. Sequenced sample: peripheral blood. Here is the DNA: TGTGCCAGCAGCCTTGCCTACGAGCAGTACTTC. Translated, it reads CASSLAYEQYF.